The T cell receptor (beta chain) under discussion was sequenced for a study of graft-versus-host responses after intestinal transplantation. Study background: The transplants performed in recipients were multivisceral, liver-intestinal, or isolated intestinal. Findings and caveats of the study: Recipient bone marrow held GvH clones, some seen earlier in ileum or blood. Allografts carried high graft-versus-host to host-versus-graft clonal ratios in patients having graft-donor T cell macrochimerism.

Sequencing was performed with immunoSEQ multiplex PCR; in TCRdb, only in-frame clones are kept and a portion is missing. Among 40,000 or so clones listed, over 85% were seen once. This clone has only a few counts. Its specificity is unknown. Specimen: unstimulated CD8+ T cells sorted from spleen or lymph node cells, collected before transplant. The source is a human donor who was the organ donor for an intestinal transplant.

The DNA for the CDR3 is TGTGCCAGTAGTATAGCGGGAGGGCCAGATACGCAGTATTTT. This gives the protein CASSIAGGPDTQYF. This chain uses TRBV19 with TRBJ2-3; 8 bases match TRBD2. Germline V CDR1 and CDR2: LNHDA, SQIVND (reference sequence). The CDR3 covers 14 residues. With V trimmed by 1 base and J by 4 bases, 1 base remained unmatched.